This T cell receptor (beta chain) was sequenced during a study of CD8+ T cells in alopecia areata. cDNA serving as the sequencing template came from extracted, reverse transcribed RNA. The table came from immunoSEQ multiplex PCR; TCRdb's copy has only in-frame clones and leaves some out. The sample shows over 200,000 clones, around three fifths of them seen only once. CDR3 length equals 14 residues. The germline gives CDR1 GTSNPN, CDR2 SVGIG (reference sequence). The trim removed 3 bases at V and 9 bases at J, leaving 11 bases unmatched. Sequences were derived from CD4+ T cells sorted from blood, sampled at week 0. The origin of this receptor is a human donor with alopecia areata. The rearrangement links TRBV30 to TRBJ1-2; TRBD1 matches 9 bases. CDR3 loop: CAWSNTRGQGSYTF. For the CDR3, the DNA is TGTGCCTGGAGCAATACAAGGGGACAGGGTAGCTACACCTTC.